The 30 T cell receptor beta chains below were found in one sample sequenced in a study of cytomegalovirus exposure and HLA in healthy donors. A multiplex PCR was run with 60 Vbeta primers and 13 Jbeta primers. Some clones are missing from TCRdb's copy, which holds only in-frame ones; the method was immunoSEQ multiplex PCR. Of 120,000 to 150,000 clones listed, about 80% are singletons. The sample consisted of PBMCs. Every receptor here comes from a male donor in good health and CMV-seropositive.

This clone was observed a single time. The chain uses TRBV4-2 and TRBJ1-2; TRBD1 aligns across 10 bases. From germline, CDR1 is LGHNA and CDR2 YNFKEQ. Trimming cost V 0 bases and J 5 bases; bases outside gene matches: 18. CDR3 length: 20 residues. Here the CDR3 DNA reads TGTGCCAGCAGCCAAGAGGCCCCCGGGACAGGGGTTCCCGTCGAGTATGGCTACACCTTC. Translated: CASSQEAPGTGVPVEYGYTF.

V and J are TRBV2 and TRBJ1-6; D is unclear. Trimming took 2 bases from V and 13 from J, leaving 6 bases between them. This CDR3 region has 11 residues. CDR1 and CDR2 from the germline V gene are SNHLY and FYNNEI. CDR3 protein: CASSEPGPLHF. The CDR3, as DNA: TGTGCCAGCAGTGAACCCGGGCCCCTCCACTTT. The variable domain in full, completed from reference TRBV2 and TRBJ1-6, reads EPEVTQTPSHQVTQMGQEVILRCVPISNHLYFYWYRQILGQKVEFLVSFYNNEISEKSEIFDDQFSVERPDGSNFTLKIRSTKLEDSAMYFCASSEPGPLHFGNGTRLTVT.

This clone has a handful of counts. This chain uses TRBV9 with TRBJ2-1, with D possibly matching TRBD2 (5 bases). V lost 0 bases and J lost 5, with 15 bases in between. CDR1 and CDR2 (germline): SGDLS, YYNGEE. The CDR3 spans 16 residues. In nucleotides, the CDR3 is TGTGCCAGCAGCGTAGCTGGGAACGGGATGAACAATGAGCAGTTCTTC. Translation: CASSVAGNGMNNEQFF.

This clone was picked up one time. The genes are TRBV27 and TRBJ2-2, with 9 bases lining up with TRBD1. V was pared by 2 bases and J by 0 bases, with 13 bases of the junction left unmatched. The CDR3 loop spans 20 amino acids. From germline, CDR1 is MNHEY and CDR2 SMNVEV (reference sequence). The CDR3 bases are TGTGCCAGCAGTTTAAGGACTTCCGGGACAGGGAGGACGAACACCGGGGAGCTGTTTTTT. Its protein is CASSLRTSGTGRTNTGELFF.

The chain combines TRBV19 with TRBJ1-5; TRBD1 is a possible D gene (6 bases). Per the germline V gene, CDR1 is LNHDA and CDR2 is SQIVND (reference sequence). Trimming removed 4 bases at V and 2 bases at J, with 15 bases between. This CDR3 is built from 16 residues. The CDR3 loop reads CASSKNRVSGNQPQHF. The CDR3 DNA is TGTGCCAGTAGTAAAAACAGGGTCTCGGGCAATCAGCCCCAGCATTTT.

The chain uses TRBV27 and TRBJ2-7; the match to TRBD2 covers 7 bases. J lost 4 bases, V lost 2 bases, and 8 bases had no gene match. The length of the CDR3 is 15 residues. CDR1 MNHEY and CDR2 SMNVEV come from the germline V gene (reference sequence). CDR3 sequence: CASSLSGTWKYEQYF. DNA of the CDR3: TGTGCCAGCAGTTTAAGCGGGACTTGGAAGTACGAGCAGTACTTC.

This clone has just a few counts. This sequence joins TRBV27 and TRBJ2-7; TRBD2 might be the D (5 bases). In germline, CDR1 is MNHEY, CDR2 SMNVEV (reference sequence). Deletions cut 0 bases from V and 8 bases from J, with 23 bases between. This CDR3 spans 17 amino acids. The CDR3 DNA follows: TGTGCCAGCAGTTTATCGGGGAGTTTAGGAGGTGTTTCCCAGCAGTACTTC. The encoded protein is CASSLSGSLGGVSQQYF.

The DNA for the CDR3 is TGTGCCAGCAGCTTACCAGGACTAGCGGGAGCGAACTCTGGGGCCAACGTCCTGACTTTC. Protein sequence: CASSLPGLAGANSGANVLTF. The chain couples TRBV7-3 to TRBJ2-6, with 13 positions matching TRBD2. The V gene end was trimmed by 2 bases and the J gene end by 0 bases; junction bases not matched to a gene: 7. The germline V gene has CDR1 SGHTA and CDR2 FQGTGA. The CDR3 contains 20 residues.

Details on this clone: The same CDR3 can be traced to other DNA sequences in this sample. The chain links TRBV5-1 to TRBJ2-3; D may be TRBD1 (5 bases). This CDR3 comprises 14 residues. With 0 bases removed from V and 2 bases from J, the gap between germline ends came to 7 bases. Germline V lookup: CDR1 SGHRS, CDR2 YFSETQ. CDR3 protein: CASSLGTPTDTQYF. CDR3 coding DNA: TGCGCCAGCAGCTTGGGGACACCCACAGATACGCAGTATTTT.

The chain combines TRBV6-1 with TRBJ1-6; D is undetermined. Trimming stripped 10 bases from V and 5 bases from J, with 9 bases between. This CDR3 contains 12 residues. From germline, CDR1 is MNHNS and CDR2 SASEGT. The chain's CDR3 is CAIGRNNSPLHF. The CDR3 DNA reads TGTGCCATTGGGCGTAATAATTCACCCCTCCACTTT.

V is TRBV25-1 and J is TRBJ2-3, with D perhaps TRBD1 (5 bases). This CDR3 is 13 amino acids long. Germline CDR1 and CDR2: MGHDK and SYGVNS. V was cut by 2 bases and J by 8 bases, with 11 bases left in between. CDR3 coding DNA: TGTGCCAGCAGTGAAGGGTGGACAAGTACGCAGTATTTT. This gives the protein CASSEGWTSTQYF.

The genes are TRBV7-9 and TRBJ2-1, with unresolved D. The germline V gene has CDR1 SEHNR and CDR2 FQNEAQ (reference sequence). Trimming cost V 5 bases and J 3 bases, with 8 bases left between them. The CDR3 is made up of 13 amino acids. Here the CDR3 DNA reads TGTGCCAGCAGCGATACAATCTACAATGAGCAGTTCTTC. It yields the protein CASSDTIYNEQFF.

CDR3: CATDPAGYQPQHF. DNA for the CDR3: TGTGCCACCGACCCGGCGGGGTATCAGCCCCAGCATTTT. This rearrangement joins TRBV6-1 to TRBJ1-5; D gene unclear. The V gene lost 10 bases and the J gene lost 5 bases, with 15 bases spanning the gap. Germline V gene data show CDR1 as MNHNS and CDR2 as SASEGT. CDR3 size: 13 residues.

The gene calls are TRBV7-6 and TRBJ2-5; no reliable D call. Germline values: CDR1 SGHVS, CDR2 FNYEAQ. Deletions cut 5 bases from V and 7 bases from J, with 20 bases between. The CDR3 contains 15 residues. The CDR3 DNA is TGTGCCAGCAGCAAACCACGAGAAGCCTTCGCGACCCAGTACTTC. It codes for CASSKPREAFATQYF. The full variable domain, completed using reference TRBV7-6 and TRBJ2-5, is GAGVSQSPRYKVTKRGQDVALRCDPISGHVSLYWYRQALGQGPEFLTYFNYEAQQDKSGLPNDRFSAERPEGSISTLTIQRTEQRDSAMYRCASSKPREAFATQYFGPGTRLLVL.

The chain joins TRBV4-3 to TRBJ2-6; TRBD1 agrees at 7 bases. The CDR3 is 18 residues long. V lost 4 bases to trimming and J lost 0 bases; unmatched junction nucleotides: 9. Germline CDR1 is LGHNA and CDR2 is YSLEER. The CDR3 bases are TGCGCCAGCAGCCGGGCGCCGGGACAGAACTCTGGGGCCAACGTCCTGACTTTC. Its protein product is CASSRAPGQNSGANVLTF.

This clone turned up a few times. The chain recombines TRBV6-1 with TRBJ2-6; D ambiguous. V shed 3 bases and J shed 3 bases, with 12 bases lying between them. This CDR3 is built from 16 residues. Germline V gene lookup returns CDR1 MNHNS and CDR2 SASEGT. CDR3 nucleotides: TGTGCCAGCAGTGACCAGGCCCTTAATGGGGCCAACGTCCTGACTTTC. It encodes CASSDQALNGANVLTF.

The chain recombines TRBV6-5 with TRBJ2-3; 7 bases agree with TRBD2. After removal of 0 bases from V and 3 bases from J, the junction contained 0 bases not matched to a gene. This CDR3 is built from 14 residues. Germline-derived CDR1 and CDR2 are MNHEY and SVGAGI. For the CDR3, the DNA is TGTGCCAGCAGTTACTCGGGGGGGACAGATACGCAGTATTTT. Translation: CASSYSGGTDTQYF.

This chain connects TRBV7-4 to TRBJ2-7; possibly TRBD1 for D (5 bases). V lost 5 bases, J lost 1 base, and 9 bases lay in between. Germline loops: CDR1 SGHVT, CDR2 SQSDAQ. This CDR3 has 13 amino acids. The CDR3 DNA follows: TGTGCCAGCAGCCCGGACACATCCTACGAGCAGTACTTC. Protein sequence: CASSPDTSYEQYF.

J is TRBJ1-5 and V is TRBV5-1; the D gene is possibly TRBD1 (5 bases). CDR1 and CDR2 (germline): SGHRS, YFSETQ. Trimming removed 0 bases at V and 0 bases at J, with 7 bases between. CDR3 length equals 15 residues. CDR3 coding DNA: TGCGCCAGCAGCTTGGGACAGAATAGCAATCAGCCCCAGCATTTT. Amino acids: CASSLGQNSNQPQHF.

The CDR3 loop reads CASSFHSAGGKGTDTQYF. The CDR3 DNA reads as TGTGCCAGCAGCTTCCATTCAGCAGGGGGAAAGGGCACAGATACGCAGTATTTT. The chain links TRBV7-2 to TRBJ2-3, with TRBD1 identical over 7 bases. V lost 3 bases and J lost 1; bases outside the gene matches: 13. This CDR3 has 18 residues. Germline CDR1 is SGHTA and CDR2 is FQGNSA.

This chain links TRBV7-3 with TRBJ1-4, with 9 bases fitting TRBD1. This CDR3 contains 15 residues. CDR1 is SGHTA, CDR2 FQGTGA, per germline. V trimming: 5 bases; J trimming: 3 bases; junction bases outside the gene matches: 4. The CDR3 sequence is CASSPTGGSNEKLFF. CDR3 nucleotide sequence: TGTGCCAGCAGCCCTACAGGGGGCTCTAATGAAAAACTGTTTTTT.

V gene TRBV9 combines with J gene TRBJ2-2, with a weak D call TRBD2 (6 bases). The CDR3 sequence is 17 residues long. Germline V gene data show CDR1 as SGDLS and CDR2 as YYNGEE. The V end was cut by 2 bases, the J end by 0 bases, with 14 bases between. The CDR3 protein is CASSVGVGGANTGELFF. CDR3 in DNA: TGTGCCAGCAGCGTGGGCGTGGGGGGTGCGAACACCGGGGAGCTGTTTTTT.

Only a few counts were recorded for this clone. The chain joins TRBV9 to TRBJ1-1; weak D call: TRBD1 (6 bases). The germline CDR1 and CDR2 sequences are SGDLS and YYNGEE. V was pared by 3 bases and J by 3 bases, with 12 bases between. CDR3 length equals 14 residues. In nucleotides, the CDR3 is TGTGCCAGCAGCGCCAGACAGGCCTACACTGAAGCTTTCTTT. Residues: CASSARQAYTEAFF. The whole variable domain, remainder taken from reference TRBV9 and TRBJ1-1, is DSGVTQTPKHLITATGQRVTLRCSPRSGDLSVYWYQQSLDQGLQFLIQYYNGEERAKGNILERFSAQQFPDLHSELNLSSLELGDSALYFCASSARQAYTEAFFGQGTRLTVV.

Only one count was recorded for this clone. The chain combines TRBV9 with TRBJ2-7; D call uncertain. V was clipped by 0 bases and J by 0 bases, with 10 bases between them. CDR3 length: 15 residues. Per germline, CDR1 SGDLS and CDR2 YYNGEE. Written as DNA, the CDR3 is TGTGCCAGCAGCGTAGGCCAGGCGAGCTCCTACGAGCAGTACTTC. Amino acids: CASSVGQASSYEQYF.

The table lists this clone with a count of one. The gene calls are TRBV7-2 and TRBJ2-5; tentatively, D is TRBD1 (6 bases). CDR3 length: 13 amino acids. V was shortened by 2 bases and J by 4 bases, with 8 bases between the two germline ends. Germline V lookup: CDR1 SGHTA, CDR2 FQGNSA. In DNA form, the CDR3 reads TGTGCCAGCAGCTTAAACAGGGCAGAGACCCAGTACTTC. Its translation: CASSLNRAETQYF.

This clone occurred a few times. The J gene is TRBJ1-1, the V gene TRBV12-5; 8 bases agree with TRBD1. This CDR3 is built from 14 residues. V trimming: 6 bases; J trimming: 5 bases; junction bases outside the gene matches: 8. The germline V gene has CDR1 LGHNT and CDR2 FRNRAP. The CDR3 loop reads CASGAQGGRTEAFF. The CDR3 nucleotides read TGTGCTAGTGGAGCACAGGGGGGGAGGACTGAAGCTTTCTTT.

This clone showed up just a few times. CDR3 nucleotide sequence: TGTGCCATCACTCTGACAGGGGGAAACTATGGCTACACCTTC. It yields the protein CAITLTGGNYGYTF. V gene TRBV10-3 combines with J gene TRBJ1-2, with 9 bases fitting TRBD1. CDR1 and CDR2 from the germline V gene are ENHRY and SYGVKD. V was pared by 7 bases and J by 2 bases, with 5 bases of the junction left unmatched. There are 14 residues in the CDR3.

The chain uses TRBV27 and TRBJ2-1; TRBD2 agrees at 10 bases. The CDR3 is 16 residues long. Unmatched junction bases numbered 11, after V lost 5 bases and J lost 7 bases. Germline values: CDR1 MNHEY, CDR2 SMNVEV (reference sequence). CDR3 residues: CASSPGASGSRNEQFF. The CDR3 coding sequence is TGTGCCAGCAGTCCCGGGGCTAGCGGGAGTAGAAATGAGCAGTTCTTC.

The rearrangement links TRBV4-1 to TRBJ2-1; 11 positions match TRBD1. With 1 base clipped from V and 3 bases from J, the junction kept 2 bases outside the gene matches. The germline gives CDR1 MGHRA, CDR2 YSYEKL. The CDR3 runs 16 residues. CDR3 amino acids: CASSQGDRGFYNEQFF. The CDR3 DNA sequence: TGCGCCAGCAGCCAAGGGGACAGGGGGTTCTACAATGAGCAGTTCTTC.

The chain is built from TRBV2 and TRBJ2-2; 8 nucleotides match TRBD2. The CDR3 has 14 residues. The V and J ends lost 8 bases and 6 bases, in that order; junction bases with no gene match: 8. The V gene's germline CDR1 is SNHLY and CDR2 FYNNEI. The CDR3 loop reads CASGGLGGAGELFF. CDR3 in DNA: TGTGCCAGCGGGGGCCTCGGGGGGGCCGGGGAGCTGTTTTTT.